The 22 T cell receptor beta chains given below trace back to one sample, sequenced in a study of cytomegalovirus exposure and HLA in healthy donors. Primers for the PCR totalled 60 Vbeta and 13 Jbeta. Generated by immunoSEQ multiplex PCR, the TCRdb table keeps only in-frame clones and is missing some. The profile shows 50,000 to 65,000 clones, 82% of them singletons. Material: PBMCs. These receptors were collected from a woman aged 18-29 years in good health and CMV-seronegative.

This chain uses TRBV4-1 with TRBJ2-2, with 7 positions matching TRBD2. V shed 4 bases, J shed 4 bases, and the junction held 12 bases outside the gene matches. Germline CDR1 MGHRA, CDR2 YSYEKL. This CDR3 spans 17 amino acids. The CDR3 region has the DNA TGCGCCAGCAGCCCGTACACGGGAGGCCTTATCACCGGGGAGCTGTTTTTT. Its protein is CASSPYTGGLITGELFF.

V and J are TRBV19 and TRBJ1-1; D is uncertain. The V end was cut by 6 bases, the J end by 3 bases, with 11 bases between. The CDR3 has 13 amino acids. CDR1 LNHDA and CDR2 SQIVND come from the germline V gene (reference sequence). CDR3 region: CASSTGAHTEAFF. The CDR3 coding sequence is TGTGCCAGTAGCACGGGAGCTCACACTGAAGCTTTCTTT.

V usage is TRBV9 and J usage is TRBJ2-1; the match to TRBD2 covers 7 bases. The CDR3 is 16 residues long. CDR1 is SGDLS, CDR2 YYNGEE, per germline. V was clipped by 4 bases and J by 0 bases; unmatched bases: 7. The CDR3 region has the DNA TGTGCCAGCAGCTCTGTACTAGCGACCTCCTACAATGAGCAGTTCTTC. Translation gives CASSSVLATSYNEQFF.

This rearrangement joins TRBV30 to TRBJ2-7; possible D gene TRBD1, 6 bases. The CDR3 loop spans 13 amino acids. CDR1 is GTSNPN and CDR2 is SVGIG in the germline V gene (reference sequence). With 2 bases removed from V and 1 base from J, the gap between germline ends came to 9 bases. This CDR3 is CAWSRGQSYEQYF. CDR3 DNA: TGTGCCTGGAGTCGAGGACAGTCCTACGAGCAGTACTTC.

V usage is TRBV7-3 and J usage is TRBJ2-7, with 14 bases that match TRBD2. Germline assignment: CDR1 SGHTA and CDR2 FQGTGA. The V gene end was trimmed by 3 bases and the J gene end by 5 bases; junction bases not matched to a gene: 9. CDR3 length equals 17 residues. The CDR3 is CASSFAGTSGSSDEQYF. CDR3 DNA: TGTGCCAGCAGCTTCGCCGGGACTAGCGGGAGTAGTGACGAGCAGTACTTC.

The genes are TRBV28 and TRBJ2-1; 7 nucleotides align to TRBD2. The CDR3 runs to 14 residues. Germline V gene sequence: CDR1 MDHEN, CDR2 SYDVKM. After removal of 4 bases from V and 2 bases from J, the junction contained 2 bases not matched to a gene. The CDR3 sequence is CASSWAGAYNEQFF. The CDR3 coding sequence is TGTGCCAGCAGTTGGGCGGGGGCCTACAATGAGCAGTTCTTC.

This chain uses TRBV5-6 with TRBJ2-7; weak D call: TRBD2 (6 bases). CDR3 length: 12 residues. V was trimmed by 3 bases and J by 2 bases, leaving 6 bases between them. Germline assignment: CDR1 SGHDT and CDR2 YYEEEE. The CDR3 spells CASSSGAYEQYF. The DNA for the CDR3 is TGTGCCAGCAGCTCGGGGGCCTACGAGCAGTACTTC.

This chain links TRBV7-2 with TRBJ2-7, with D maybe TRBD1 (5 bases). This CDR3 is 13 amino acids long. The germline V gene encodes CDR1 SGHTA and CDR2 FQGNSA. Trimming took 1 base from V and 6 from J, leaving 10 bases between them. CDR3 sequence (DNA): TGTGCCAGCAGCTTAGGGGCAGGGCTCGAGCAGTACTTC. Protein: CASSLGAGLEQYF.

This clone has only a few counts. The DNA for the CDR3 is TGTGCCTGGAGTGTACAAGAAGATTCCTATGGCTACACCTTC. This codes for CAWSVQEDSYGYTF. V and J are TRBV30 and TRBJ1-2; D is ambiguous. The CDR3 extends over 14 amino acids. Trimming left V 0 bases short and J 4 bases short, with 12 bases between. CDR1 is GTSNPN and CDR2 is SVGIG in the germline V gene (reference sequence).

The chain employs TRBV29-1 and TRBJ2-1; D is possibly TRBD1 (6 bases). This CDR3 comprises 14 residues. Germline assignment: CDR1 SQVTM and CDR2 ANQGSEA. V lost 4 bases and J lost 3, with 13 bases in between. In DNA, the CDR3 is TGCAGCGTTGGGACAGCTACGGGCTACAATGAGCAGTTCTTC. Translating gives CSVGTATGYNEQFF.

J is TRBJ2-7 and V is TRBV9, with 9 bases identical to TRBD2. J lost 2 bases, V lost 3 bases, and 12 bases had no gene match. The CDR3 covers 17 residues. Germline lookup yields CDR1 SGDLS and CDR2 YYNGEE. The CDR3 is CASSERGRTSATYEQYF. The CDR3 DNA reads as TGTGCCAGCAGCGAGAGGGGAAGGACTAGCGCCACCTACGAGCAGTACTTC.

This sequence joins TRBV16 and TRBJ1-1; 10 bases fit TRBD1. This CDR3 spans 14 amino acids. Germline V lookup: CDR1 KGHSY, CDR2 FQNENV. Germline trimming cut 4 bases from V and 7 bases from J; bases unmatched to any gene: 6. The CDR3 nucleotides are TGTGCCAGCAGCCCCGCGACAGGGGGCCTTGAAGCTTTCTTT. Encoded protein: CASSPATGGLEAFF.

This clone was picked up one time. This CDR3 reads CASTFGLHSRTLGNEQFF. CDR3 DNA: TGTGCCAGCACCTTTGGGCTGCACTCGAGGACTTTAGGCAATGAGCAGTTCTTC. The chain recombines TRBV5-4 with TRBJ2-1, with D possibly matching TRBD2 (5 bases). CDR3 length: 18 amino acids. Germline V gene lookup returns CDR1 SGHNT and CDR2 YYREEE (reference sequence). V lost 6 bases to trimming and J lost 6 bases, with 28 bases between them.

This sequence joins TRBV7-9 and TRBJ1-2, with TRBD1 matching over 9 bases. V lost 1 base and J lost 7; bases outside the gene matches: 10. This CDR3 contains 16 residues. Per germline, CDR1 SEHNR and CDR2 FQNEAQ (reference sequence). The CDR3 DNA reads TGTGCCAGCAGCTTAGGAACGGGACAGGGAGGAGGTGGCTACACCTTC. Translation: CASSLGTGQGGGGYTF.

This rearrangement joins TRBV27 to TRBJ1-2; TRBD1 matches at 7 bases. Germline CDR1 is MNHEY and CDR2 is SMNVEV (reference sequence). V was pared by 5 bases and J by 7 bases, with 7 bases of the junction left unmatched. CDR3 length equals 13 residues. The DNA of the CDR3 is TGTGCCAGCAGTGCCACAGGGGCCCCTGGCTACACCTTC. Translated: CASSATGAPGYTF.

This clone was picked up a small number of times. The gene calls are TRBV10-1 and TRBJ2-7, with 7 bases fitting TRBD1. Per germline, CDR1 WNHNN and CDR2 SYGVQD (reference sequence). With V trimmed by 4 bases and J by 5 bases, 8 bases remained unmatched. The CDR3 sequence is 14 residues long. CDR3 loop: CASSGSDRRDEQYF. CDR3 nucleotide sequence: TGCGCCAGCAGTGGATCGGACAGGAGAGACGAGCAGTACTTC.

V is TRBV14 and J is TRBJ1-2, with D uncertain. Germline V gene lookup returns CDR1 SGHDN and CDR2 FVKESK. Trimming removed 1 base at V and 0 bases at J, with 15 bases between. The CDR3 covers 17 residues. Here the CDR3 reads CASSQVARRDANYGYTF. CDR3 DNA: TGTGCCAGCAGCCAAGTTGCCCGGAGGGATGCTAACTATGGCTACACCTTC.

This chain connects TRBV9 to TRBJ1-1, with D perhaps matching TRBD1 (5 bases). V dropped 0 bases and J dropped 5 bases, with 8 bases sitting between them. The germline V gene encodes CDR1 SGDLS and CDR2 YYNGEE. The CDR3 runs to 13 residues. The CDR3 sequence is CASSVDGGTEAFF. CDR3 nucleotide sequence: TGTGCCAGCAGCGTAGACGGGGGGACTGAAGCTTTCTTT.

V and J are TRBV18 and TRBJ1-2; D not certain. V dropped 2 bases and J dropped 0 bases, with 10 bases sitting between them. This CDR3 has 15 residues. The germline V gene has CDR1 KGHSH and CDR2 LQKENI. The DNA of the CDR3 is TGTGCCAGCTCACCAGGAGAGGAAGCTAACTATGGCTACACCTTC. The encoded protein is CASSPGEEANYGYTF.

The chain couples TRBV11-2 to TRBJ2-1, with D perhaps TRBD2 (5 bases). V lost 3 bases to trimming and J lost 5 bases, with 17 bases between them. Germline V gives CDR1 SGHAT, CDR2 FQNNGV. The CDR3 has 16 residues. The CDR3 region has the DNA TGTGCCAGCAGCTTGTTTACGGCGGGCCCGAACAATGAGCAGTTCTTC. Its translation: CASSLFTAGPNNEQFF.

This clone has a handful of counts. V is TRBV5-1 and J is TRBJ2-3; TRBD2 agrees at 7 bases. Germline lookup yields CDR1 SGHRS and CDR2 YFSETQ. The CDR3 totals 15 residues. V trimming: 1 base; J trimming: 5 bases; junction bases outside the gene matches: 7. In DNA form, the CDR3 reads TGCGCCAGCAGCTTGCCTAGCGGAAGGATAGATACGCAGTATTTT. This encodes CASSLPSGRIDTQYF.

The chain has TRBV28 and TRBJ2-7; 7 nucleotides align to TRBD1. CDR1 and CDR2 from the germline V gene are MDHEN and SYDVKM. The CDR3 extends over 16 amino acids. Trimming took 2 bases from V and 0 from J; bases not matched to a gene: 7. The DNA for the CDR3 is TGTGCCAGCAGTTTAGTAGGGGGCGATGCCTCCTACGAGCAGTACTTC. As protein: CASSLVGGDASYEQYF. Drawing the rest from reference TRBV28 and TRBJ2-7, the complete variable domain is DVKVTQSSRYLVKRTGEKVFLECVQDMDHENMFWYRQDPGLGLRLIYFSYDVKMKEKGDIPEGYSVSREKKERFSLILESASTNQTSMYLCASSLVGGDASYEQYFGPGTRLTVT.